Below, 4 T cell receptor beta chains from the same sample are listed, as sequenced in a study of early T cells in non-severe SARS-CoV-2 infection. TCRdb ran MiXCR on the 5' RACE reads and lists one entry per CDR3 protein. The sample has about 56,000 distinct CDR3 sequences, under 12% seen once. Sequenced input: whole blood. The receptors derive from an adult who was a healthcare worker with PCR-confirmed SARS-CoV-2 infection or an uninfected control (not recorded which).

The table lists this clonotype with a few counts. CDR3 bases: TGCAGCGGGGGACGGAACAATGAGCAGTTCTTC. Its protein product is CSGGRNNEQFF. The genes are TRBV29-1 and TRBJ2-1, with D perhaps given as TRBD1 or TRBD2 (5 bases each). Trimming shortened V by 7 bases and J by 5 bases, and 9 bases separated the two germline ends. The CDR3 consists of 11 residues. Germline CDR1 SQVTM, CDR2 ANQGSEA.

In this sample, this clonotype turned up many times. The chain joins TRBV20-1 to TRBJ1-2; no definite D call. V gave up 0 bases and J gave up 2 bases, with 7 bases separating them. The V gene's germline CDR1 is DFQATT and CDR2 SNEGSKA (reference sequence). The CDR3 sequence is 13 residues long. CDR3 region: CSARDGGNYGYTF. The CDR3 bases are TGCAGTGCTAGAGATGGCGGCAACTATGGCTACACCTTC.

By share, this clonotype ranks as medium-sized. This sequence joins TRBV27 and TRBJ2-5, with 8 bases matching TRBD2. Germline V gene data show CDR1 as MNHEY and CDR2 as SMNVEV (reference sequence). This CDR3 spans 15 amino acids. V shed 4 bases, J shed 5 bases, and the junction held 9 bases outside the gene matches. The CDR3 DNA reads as TGTGCCAGCAGTTCGCGGGGGGACCCCAGGGAGACCCAGTACTTC. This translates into CASSSRGDPRETQYF.

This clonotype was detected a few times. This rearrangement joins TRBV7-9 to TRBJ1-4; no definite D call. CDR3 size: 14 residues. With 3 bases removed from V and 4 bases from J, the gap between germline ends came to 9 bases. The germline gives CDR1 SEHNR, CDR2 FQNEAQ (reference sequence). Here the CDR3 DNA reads TGTGCCAGCAGCTTCTCCCCCGGTAATGAAAAACTGTTTTTT. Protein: CASSFSPGNEKLFF.